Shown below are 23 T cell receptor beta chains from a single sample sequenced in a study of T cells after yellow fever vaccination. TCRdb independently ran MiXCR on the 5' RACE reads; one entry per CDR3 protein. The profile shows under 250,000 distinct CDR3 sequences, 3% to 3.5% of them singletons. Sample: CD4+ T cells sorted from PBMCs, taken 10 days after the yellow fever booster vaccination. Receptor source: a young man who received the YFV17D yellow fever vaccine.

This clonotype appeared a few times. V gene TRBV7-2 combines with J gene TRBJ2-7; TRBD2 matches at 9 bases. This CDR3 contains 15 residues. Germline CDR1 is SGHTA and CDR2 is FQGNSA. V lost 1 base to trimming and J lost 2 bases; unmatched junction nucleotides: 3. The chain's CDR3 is CASSLESGGPYEQYV. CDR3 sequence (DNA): TGTGCCAGCAGCTTAGAGAGCGGGGGGCCCTACGAGCAGTACGTC.

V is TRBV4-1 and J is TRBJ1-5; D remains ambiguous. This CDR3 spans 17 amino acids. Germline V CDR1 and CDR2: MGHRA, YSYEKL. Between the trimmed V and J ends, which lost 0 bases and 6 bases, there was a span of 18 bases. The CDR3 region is CASSQDGGVTVIQPQHF. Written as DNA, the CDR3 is TGCGCCAGCAGCCAAGACGGCGGGGTAACCGTAATTCAGCCCCAGCATTTT.

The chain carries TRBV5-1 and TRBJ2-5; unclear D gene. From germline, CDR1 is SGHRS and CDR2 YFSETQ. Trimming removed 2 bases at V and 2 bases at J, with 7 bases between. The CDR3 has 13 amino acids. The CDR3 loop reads CASSFTVQETQYF. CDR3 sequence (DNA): TGCGCCAGCAGCTTTACGGTACAAGAGACCCAGTACTTC.

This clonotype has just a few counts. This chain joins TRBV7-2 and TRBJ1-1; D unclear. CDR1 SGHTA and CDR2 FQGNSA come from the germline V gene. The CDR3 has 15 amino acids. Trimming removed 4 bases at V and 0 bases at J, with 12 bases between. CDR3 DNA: TGTGCCAGCAGCTATTCGATGAATATGAACACTGAAGCTTTCTTT. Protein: CASSYSMNMNTEAFF.

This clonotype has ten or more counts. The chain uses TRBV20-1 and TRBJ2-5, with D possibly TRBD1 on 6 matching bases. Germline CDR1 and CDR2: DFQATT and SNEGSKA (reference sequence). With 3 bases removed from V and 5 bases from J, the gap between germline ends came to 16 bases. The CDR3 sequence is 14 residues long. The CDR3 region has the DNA TGCAGTGCTAGTAATTTGACAGGTTGGGAGACCCAGTACTTC. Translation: CSASNLTGWETQYF.

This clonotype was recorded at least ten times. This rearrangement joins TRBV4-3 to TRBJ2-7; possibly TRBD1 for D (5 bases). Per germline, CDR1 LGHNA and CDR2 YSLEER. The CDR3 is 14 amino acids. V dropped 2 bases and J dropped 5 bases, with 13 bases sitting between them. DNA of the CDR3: TGCGCCAGCAGCCAAACGTTGACAGTCCACGAGCAGTACTTC. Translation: CASSQTLTVHEQYF.

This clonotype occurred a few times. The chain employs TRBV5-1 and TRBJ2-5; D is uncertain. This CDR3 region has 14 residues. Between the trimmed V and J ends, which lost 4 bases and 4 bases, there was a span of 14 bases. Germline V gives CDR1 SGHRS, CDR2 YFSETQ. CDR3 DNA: TGCGCCAGCAGCATAGGACGTCTACTAGAGACCCAGTACTTC. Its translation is CASSIGRLLETQYF.

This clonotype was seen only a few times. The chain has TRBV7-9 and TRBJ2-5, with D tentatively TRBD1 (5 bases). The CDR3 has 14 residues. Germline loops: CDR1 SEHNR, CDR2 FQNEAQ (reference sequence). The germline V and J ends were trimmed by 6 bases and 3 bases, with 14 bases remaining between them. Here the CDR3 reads CASSSPFREETQYF. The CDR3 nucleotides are TGTGCCAGCAGTTCTCCATTCAGGGAAGAGACCCAGTACTTC.

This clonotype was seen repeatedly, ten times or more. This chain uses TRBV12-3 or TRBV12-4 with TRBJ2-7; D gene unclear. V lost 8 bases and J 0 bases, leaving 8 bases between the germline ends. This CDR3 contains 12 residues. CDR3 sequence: CASGPDSYEQYF. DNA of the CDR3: TGTGCCAGCGGGCCTGACTCCTACGAGCAGTACTTC.

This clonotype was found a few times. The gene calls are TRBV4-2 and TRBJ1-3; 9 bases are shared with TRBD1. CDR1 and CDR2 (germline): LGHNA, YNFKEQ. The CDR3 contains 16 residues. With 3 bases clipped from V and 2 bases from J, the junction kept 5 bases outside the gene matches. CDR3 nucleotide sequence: TGTGCCAGCAGCCAGGACAGGGGAAGGCCTGGAAACACCATATATTTT. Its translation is CASSQDRGRPGNTIYF.

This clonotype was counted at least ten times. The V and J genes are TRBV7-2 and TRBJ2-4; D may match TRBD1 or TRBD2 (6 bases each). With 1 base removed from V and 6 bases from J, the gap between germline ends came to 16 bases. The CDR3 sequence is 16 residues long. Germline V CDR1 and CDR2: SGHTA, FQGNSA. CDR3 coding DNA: TGTGCCAGCAGCTTAGTACTAGGGGGGCCCGGAAACATTCAGTACTTC. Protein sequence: CASSLVLGGPGNIQYF.

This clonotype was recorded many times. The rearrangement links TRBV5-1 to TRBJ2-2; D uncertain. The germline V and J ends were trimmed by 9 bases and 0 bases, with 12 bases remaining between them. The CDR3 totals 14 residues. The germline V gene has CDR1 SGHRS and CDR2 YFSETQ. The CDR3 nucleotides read TGCGCCACCCGACCAACCGCGAACACCGGGGAGCTGTTTTTT. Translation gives CATRPTANTGELFF.

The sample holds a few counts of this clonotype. CDR3 amino acids: CASSRDRGSGYTF. CDR3 in DNA: TGTGCCAGCAGTCGGGACAGGGGGAGCGGCTACACCTTC. This chain connects TRBV6-1 to TRBJ1-2; 11 bases are shared with TRBD1. Per the germline V gene, CDR1 is MNHNS and CDR2 is SASEGT. J lost 8 bases, V lost 5 bases, and 4 bases had no gene match. CDR3 length: 13 residues.

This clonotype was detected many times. Here the CDR3 DNA reads TGCAGTGCTTGGAACCGGGACGCAGGCTACGAGCAGTACTTC. Protein product: CSAWNRDAGYEQYF. The V call is TRBV20-1, the J call TRBJ2-7, with D tentatively TRBD1 or TRBD2 (5 bases each). CDR3 length: 14 residues. V lost 5 bases and J lost 3, with 17 bases in between. The germline CDR1 and CDR2 sequences are DFQATT and SNEGSKA (reference sequence).

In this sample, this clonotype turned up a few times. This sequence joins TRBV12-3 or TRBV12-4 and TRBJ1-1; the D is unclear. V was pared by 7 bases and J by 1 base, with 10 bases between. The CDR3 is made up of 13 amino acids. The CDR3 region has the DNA TGTGCCAGCAATAGACGGACGAACACTGAAGCTTTCTTT. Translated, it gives CASNRRTNTEAFF.

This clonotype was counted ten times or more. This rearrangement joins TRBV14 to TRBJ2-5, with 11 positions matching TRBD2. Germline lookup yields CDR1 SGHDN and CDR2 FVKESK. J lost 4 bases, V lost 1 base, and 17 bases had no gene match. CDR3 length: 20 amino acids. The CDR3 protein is CASSQGDPWSSGGLGETQYF. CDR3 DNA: TGTGCCAGCAGCCAAGGGGATCCCTGGTCTAGCGGGGGGCTGGGAGAGACCCAGTACTTC.

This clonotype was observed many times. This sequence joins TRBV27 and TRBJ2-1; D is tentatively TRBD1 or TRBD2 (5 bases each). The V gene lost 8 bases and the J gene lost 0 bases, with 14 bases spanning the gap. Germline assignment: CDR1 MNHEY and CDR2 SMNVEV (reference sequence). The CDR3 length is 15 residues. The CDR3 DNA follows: TGTGCCAGCTGTCTGGGGGTGAGCTCCTACAATGAGCAGTTCTTC. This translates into CASCLGVSSYNEQFF.

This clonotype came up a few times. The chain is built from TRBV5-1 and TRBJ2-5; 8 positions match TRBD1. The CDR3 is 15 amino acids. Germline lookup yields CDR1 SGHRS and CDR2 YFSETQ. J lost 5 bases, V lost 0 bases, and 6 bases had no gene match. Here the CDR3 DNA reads TGCGCCAGCAGCTTGGATGTGACAGGGGTTGAGACCCAGTACTTC. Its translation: CASSLDVTGVETQYF.

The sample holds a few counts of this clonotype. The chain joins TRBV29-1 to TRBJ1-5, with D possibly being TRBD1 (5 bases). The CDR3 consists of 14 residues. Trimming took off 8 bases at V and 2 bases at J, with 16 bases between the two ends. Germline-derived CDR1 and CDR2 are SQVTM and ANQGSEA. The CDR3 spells CSLRGGIGNQPQHF. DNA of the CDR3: TGCAGCCTACGGGGGGGAATCGGCAATCAGCCCCAGCATTTT.

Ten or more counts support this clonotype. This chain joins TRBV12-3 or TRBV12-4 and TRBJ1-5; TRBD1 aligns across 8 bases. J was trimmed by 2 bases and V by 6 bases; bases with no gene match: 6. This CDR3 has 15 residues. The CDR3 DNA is TGTGCCAGCAGCAAGGACAGGGAAGGCAATCAGCCCCAGCATTTT. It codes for CASSKDREGNQPQHF.

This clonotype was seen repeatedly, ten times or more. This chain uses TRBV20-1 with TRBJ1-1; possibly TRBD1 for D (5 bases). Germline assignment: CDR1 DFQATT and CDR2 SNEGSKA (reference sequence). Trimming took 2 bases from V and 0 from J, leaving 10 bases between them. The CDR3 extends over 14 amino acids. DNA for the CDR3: TGCAGTGCTAGACCCGGGGGGATGAACACTGAAGCTTTCTTT. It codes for CSARPGGMNTEAFF.

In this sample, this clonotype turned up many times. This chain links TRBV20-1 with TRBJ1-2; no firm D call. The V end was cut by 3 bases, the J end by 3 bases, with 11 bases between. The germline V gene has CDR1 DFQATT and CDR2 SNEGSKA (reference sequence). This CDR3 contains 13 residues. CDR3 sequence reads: CSASYPSDYGYTF. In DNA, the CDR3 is TGCAGTGCTAGTTATCCGTCAGACTATGGCTACACCTTC.

This CDR3 is CASSFARNQPQHF. CDR3 DNA: TGTGCCAGCAGTTTTGCCCGAAATCAGCCCCAGCATTTT. The V call is TRBV12-3 or TRBV12-4, the J call TRBJ1-5; D remains unclear. The CDR3 covers 13 residues. The ends were cut back, 3 bases at V and 4 bases at J, with 7 bases in the middle.